This T cell receptor beta chain was captured by sequencing in a study of blood T cell repertoires in COVID-19. The CDR3 runs 15 residues. Germline V gives CDR1 SNHLY, CDR2 FYNNEI. As for this clone: Compared with germline, one end of the junction differs, possibly owing to a read error.

Sequencing used immunoSEQ multiplex PCR; TCRdb keeps in-frame clones, though not all of them. Among 150,000 or so clones, more than 85% were seen once, and the ten largest hold just under 3%. The sequence was collected from a man aged 60 to 75 with active or convalescent COVID-19. The chain recombines TRBV2 with TRBJ2-7; 10 bases fit TRBD1. The sequenced sample was peripheral blood. DNA for the CDR3: TGTGCCAGCAGTGGAGATGAGTTTTCTAAGGGACAGGGGCACTTC. This codes for CASSGDEFSKGQGHF.